Sequencing of this T cell receptor beta chain was carried out in a study of blood T cell repertoires in COVID-19. Study in general: T cells, B-cell-depleted T cells, or PBMCs supplied cDNA or gDNA.

Some clones are missing from TCRdb's copy, which holds only in-frame ones; the method was immunoSEQ multiplex PCR. The repertoire holds 65,000 to 95,000 clones, with 70% to 90% as singletons. CDR1 is MNHEY, CDR2 SVGEGT, per germline. V trimming: 6 bases; J trimming: 8 bases; junction bases outside the gene matches: 6. The length of the CDR3 is 12 residues. The chain uses TRBV6-2 or TRBV6-3 and TRBJ1-2; 7 positions agree with TRBD1. Sequencing was done on a sample of peripheral blood. The receptor comes from a man aged 45-65 years with active COVID-19. CDR3 sequence (DNA): TGTGCCAGCAGCCCGGACAGGTGGGGCTACACCTTC. Residues: CASSPDRWGYTF.